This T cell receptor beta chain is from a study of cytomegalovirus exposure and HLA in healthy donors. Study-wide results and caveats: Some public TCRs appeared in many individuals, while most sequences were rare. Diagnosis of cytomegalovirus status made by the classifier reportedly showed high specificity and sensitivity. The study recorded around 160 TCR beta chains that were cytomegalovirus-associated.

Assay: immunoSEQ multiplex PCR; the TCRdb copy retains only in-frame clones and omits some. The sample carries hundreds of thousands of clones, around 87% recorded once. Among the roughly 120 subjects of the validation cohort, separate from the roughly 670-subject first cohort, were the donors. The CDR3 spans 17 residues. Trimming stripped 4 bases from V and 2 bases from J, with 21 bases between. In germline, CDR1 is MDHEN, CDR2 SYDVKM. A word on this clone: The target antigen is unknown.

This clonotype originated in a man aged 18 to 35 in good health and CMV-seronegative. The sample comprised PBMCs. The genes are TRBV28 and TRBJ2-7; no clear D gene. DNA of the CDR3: TGTGCCAGCAGTTCCATCTCCGACCGAAACGCGGCCTACGAGCAGTACTTC. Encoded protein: CASSSISDRNAAYEQYF.